This T cell receptor beta chain derives from a study of blood T cells in healthy people across ages (dated by TCRdb to between 2015 and 2017). Regarding the study in general: In model experiments, template switching captured roughly one uniquely barcoded TCR beta cDNA molecule for every two T cells. To track age-related changes in TCR beta repertoire diversity, the study relied on deep sequencing normalized with unique cDNA molecular identifiers. Donors were grouped into four age groups: young (average approximately 15 years), middle-aged (roughly 37), aged (about 60) and long-lived (over 80). To avoid experimental bias, donors of different ages were distributed randomly across sequencing lanes. Two additional independent replicas of 1 million unique cDNA reads from the same blood draw were analyzed for two donors (one aged 18 to 30 and one aged 80 or older). The study at large found these results: As age increased, observed TCR beta diversity per million T cells dropped in a roughly linear way, and a significant reduction was already evident by age about 40. Because donor CMV infection status was unknown, age-related changes in expanded clonotypes were potentially confounded. Estimates of total diversity from one million sequenced T cells were regarded as lower bounds and underestimates. Since profiling was done on bulk unsorted PBMCs, naive and antigen-experienced compartments could not be conclusively compared. Compared with the aged group, the long-lived group had more naive CD4+ T cells, fewer expanded clones and increased TCR diversity, a pattern suggesting age selection. Observed TCR beta diversity correlated strongly with the percentage of naive T cells measured by flow cytometry.

The junction carries 27 bases between V and J, which are trimmed by 0 bases and 11 bases respectively. Inclusive of the bounding cysteine and phenylalanine, the CDR3 is 18 residues long. Solely the CDR3 DNA is kept, with 54 bases framed from the first base. A note on this clonotype: Its specific antigen is unknown. No quality values exist for individual bases; no much larger clone is one base distant.

The approximately 40 donors, aged about 6 to 100 years, were systemically healthy Caucasian individuals from Russia. Each donor gave ten milliliters of peripheral blood, collected into EDTA-treated Vacutainer tubes. Ficoll-Paque density-gradient centrifugation was used to isolate PBMCs, with at least 7 million obtained per sample. Total RNA, at least 6 micrograms per sample, was extracted from PBMCs with Trizol reagent. For every donor, flow cytometry on a PBMC aliquot measured the percentage of naive CD45RAhigh/CD27high T cells. Libraries were built with 5' RACE. Sequencer: Illumina HiSeq 2500. A second PCR of about 7 to 12 cycles was run with a J-beta primer mix and a sample-barcoded 5' primer. A unique molecular identifier was introduced onto each TCR beta cDNA molecule by a template-switch 5' adaptor carrying 12 random nucleotides. At least 2.5 million CDR3-containing paired-end reads were obtained from each sample. All of the RNA was converted into first-strand cDNA using the Mint cDNA synthesis kit, with a TRBC-specific oligonucleotide serving as the primer. After uracil-DNA glycosylase treatment, a first 18-cycle PCR used universal primers M1SS and BC2_uni_R on all cDNA. In the authors' own workflow: Normalization of each sample was performed by random selection of 1 million high-quality reads, each carrying a distinct molecular identifier. Instead of being binned into consensus sequences, reads with shared molecular identifiers were discarded. MiTCR, with a Q25 quality threshold and the strictest error-elimination algorithm, was used for CDR3 identification, clonotype clustering and error correction. Lower-bound total TCR beta diversity was estimated with a nonparametric unseen species model using Euler transformation. TCRdb trimmed public reads at Q25 via fastp, called clones via MiXCR and kept in-frame beta chains. Duplicate CDR3 protein sequences are folded into a single record with the most common DNA and genes. TCRdb's processing, not the study's, gives the V and J calls here. The sample includes roughly 680,000 distinct CDR3 sequences, with more than 45% observed a single time. The top ten clonotypes cover approximately 13% of the sample.

The chain is assembled from TRBV12-3 or TRBV12-4 and TRBJ2-3, and TRBD2 may be the D gene, going by 5 matching bases. Sequenced: blood. The TCR originated in a woman of 80 years or more in good health. CDR3 region: CASSLAATSGISADVQYF. The nucleotide sequence reads TGTGCCAGCAGTTTAGCGGCAACGAGCGGTATTAGCGCAGATGTGCAGTATTTT.